The 17 T cell receptor beta chains given below trace back to one sample, sequenced in a study of blood T cell repertoires in COVID-19. The method was immunoSEQ multiplex PCR; TCRdb's version includes in-frame clones alone and lacks a portion of them. The sample has a few hundred thousand clones, approximately 90% seen once; the top ten hold around 9.5%. The sequenced sample consisted of PBMCs or T cells enriched from blood (not recorded which). Source of these receptors: a woman aged 40 to 50 who had recovered from COVID-19.

This clone was seen once. The chain links TRBV11-1 to TRBJ2-1; 7 bases are a match to TRBD2. The CDR3 runs 13 residues. Trimming removed 10 bases from V and 0 bases from J; junction bases left unmatched: 3. CDR1 is SGHAT and CDR2 is FQDESV in the germline V gene (reference sequence). The chain's CDR3 is CATRLASYNEQFF. CDR3 coding DNA: TGTGCCACCCGACTAGCCTCCTACAATGAGCAGTTCTTC.

The V and J genes are TRBV5-4 and TRBJ1-6, with D uncertain. The germline V and J ends were trimmed by 1 base and 8 bases, with 7 bases remaining between them. CDR3 length equals 13 residues. Germline assignment: CDR1 SGHNT and CDR2 YYREEE (reference sequence). CDR3 bases: TGTGCCAGCAGCTTGTTCGGGGATTCACCCCTCCACTTT. Residues: CASSLFGDSPLHF.

The V gene is TRBV15, the J gene TRBJ2-5; 7 bases are a match to TRBD1. Germline-derived CDR1 and CDR2 are LNHNV and YYDKDF (reference sequence). V shed 1 base, J shed 2 bases, and the junction held 4 bases outside the gene matches. The CDR3 covers 15 residues. The CDR3 protein is CATSRGDSGQETQYF. The CDR3 bases are TGTGCCACCAGCAGAGGGGACAGCGGTCAAGAGACCCAGTACTTC.

The chain joins TRBV7-9 to TRBJ2-1; 7 nucleotides align to TRBD2. Germline values: CDR1 SEHNR, CDR2 FQNEAQ (reference sequence). Trimming cost V 2 bases and J 1 base; bases outside gene matches: 5. The CDR3 totals 16 residues. In nucleotides, the CDR3 is TGTGCCAGCAGCTTACCCCTAGCGGTTTCCTACAATGAGCAGTTCTTC. It is translated as CASSLPLAVSYNEQFF.

The chain combines TRBV5-1 with TRBJ2-7; 11 bases are shared with TRBD2. The junction had 7 bases not matched to a gene; V was cut back by 4 bases and J by 4 bases. Germline assignment: CDR1 SGHRS and CDR2 YFSETQ. The CDR3 is 15 amino acids. The CDR3 DNA follows: TGCGCCAGCAGCAGTCTAGCGGGGGGTACGTACGAGCAGTACTTC. It encodes CASSSLAGGTYEQYF.

The chain couples TRBV28 to TRBJ2-3; TRBD2 aligns across 9 bases. V gave up 7 bases and J gave up 3 bases; unmatched junction bases: 20. The CDR3 has 19 residues. Germline V gene data show CDR1 as MDHEN and CDR2 as SYDVKM. This chain's CDR3 is CASTPLAPRSGGLTDTQYF. CDR3 in DNA: TGTGCCAGCACCCCTCTGGCCCCCCGGAGCGGGGGGCTTACAGATACGCAGTATTTT.

This chain joins TRBV3-1 (or the pseudogene TRBV3-2) and TRBJ2-2; D is undetermined. Germline V gene data show CDR1 as LGHDT and CDR2 as YNNKEL (reference sequence). The CDR3 spans 16 residues. The V end was cut by 1 base, the J end by 3 bases, with 12 bases between. The CDR3, as DNA: TGTGCCAGCAGCCAAGTGGTGACTGGCTACACCGGGGAGCTGTTTTTT. Translation gives CASSQVVTGYTGELFF.

The J gene is TRBJ1-1, the V gene TRBV12-3 or TRBV12-4; the D gene is possibly TRBD1 (5 bases). V was trimmed by 3 bases and J by 4 bases, leaving 9 bases between them. The CDR3 has 13 residues. The CDR3: CASSFGGGTEAFF. CDR3 nucleotide sequence: TGTGCCAGCAGTTTCGGGGGGGGCACTGAAGCTTTCTTT.

This chain uses TRBV27 with TRBJ2-7; 8 positions agree with TRBD1. Losses at the gene ends were 5 bases for V and 2 bases for J; bases not matched to a gene: 5. This CDR3 is 14 amino acids long. Per the germline V gene, CDR1 is MNHEY and CDR2 is SMNVEV (reference sequence). CDR3 amino acids: CASSNRDRTYEQYF. In DNA form, the CDR3 reads TGTGCCAGCAGTAACCGGGACAGGACCTACGAGCAGTACTTC.

The J gene is TRBJ2-4, the V gene TRBV5-1; 7 bases are shared with TRBD2. J gave up 8 bases and V 2 bases, and 19 bases lay outside the gene matches. This CDR3 is built from 18 residues. The V gene's germline CDR1 is SGHRS and CDR2 YFSETQ. This CDR3 reads CASSFNEQGGPGGDIQYF. Here the CDR3 DNA reads TGCGCCAGCAGCTTCAATGAGCAGGGAGGGCCCGGAGGGGACATTCAGTACTTC.

The V gene is TRBV5-5, the J gene TRBJ2-7; 9 bases are a match to TRBD1. CDR3 size: 16 residues. The V gene end was trimmed by 2 bases and the J gene end by 0 bases; junction bases not matched to a gene: 6. CDR1 and CDR2 from the germline V gene are SGHKS and YYEKEE (reference sequence). CDR3 protein: CASSFTGQGFSYEQYF. The CDR3 DNA reads TGTGCCAGCAGCTTCACGGGACAGGGTTTCTCCTACGAGCAGTACTTC.

This chain links TRBV5-8 with TRBJ2-3, with TRBD2 as a possible D gene (6 bases). This CDR3 is 14 amino acids long. Germline assignment: CDR1 SGHTS and CDR2 YDEGEE. Trimming left V 4 bases short and J 1 base short, with 10 bases between. The CDR3 sequence is CASSPGVRTDTQYF. In DNA, the CDR3 is TGTGCCAGCAGCCCGGGAGTGCGCACAGATACGCAGTATTTT. The variable domain in full, with the rest retrieved from reference TRBV5-8 and TRBJ2-3, is EAGVTQSPTHLIKTRGQQATLRCSPISGHTSVYWYQQALGLGLQFLLWYDEGEERNRGNFPPRFSGRQFPNYSSELNVNALELEDSALYLCASSPGVRTDTQYFGPGTRLTVL.

V usage is TRBV6-4 and J usage is TRBJ2-7; D gene uncertain. V lost 9 bases to trimming and J lost 0 bases, with 12 bases between them. From germline, CDR1 is MRHNA and CDR2 SNTAGT. The CDR3 has 13 residues. CDR3 protein: CARLLRVSYEQYF. Written as DNA, the CDR3 is TGTGCCAGGCTCTTGCGCGTCTCCTACGAGCAGTACTTC.

The genes are TRBV9 and TRBJ2-2, with 9 bases aligning to TRBD2. Losses at the gene ends were 0 bases for V and 8 bases for J; bases not matched to a gene: 8. The CDR3 sequence is 16 residues long. CDR1 is SGDLS and CDR2 is YYNGEE in the germline V gene. As DNA, the CDR3 is TGTGCCAGCAGCGTAGCGGGGACTAGCTATGTGGGGGAGCTGTTTTTT. Its protein is CASSVAGTSYVGELFF.

This chain joins TRBV9 and TRBJ2-7; 9 positions agree with TRBD2. The J segment lost 3 bases and the V segment lost 5 bases, leaving 3 bases of the junction unmatched. The germline V gene encodes CDR1 SGDLS and CDR2 YYNGEE. The CDR3 contains 13 residues. CDR3 nucleotides: TGTGCCAGCAGTCTAGCGGGAAACTACGAGCAGTACTTC. It translates to CASSLAGNYEQYF.

The chain carries TRBV28 and TRBJ1-6, with 8 positions matching TRBD1. CDR3 length: 15 residues. Germline lookup yields CDR1 MDHEN and CDR2 SYDVKM. V was pared by 6 bases and J by 4 bases, with 5 bases of the junction left unmatched. CDR3 residues: CASSDRGGYNSPLHF. CDR3 coding DNA: TGTGCCAGCAGCGACAGGGGTGGGTATAATTCACCCCTCCACTTT.

This chain connects TRBV9 to TRBJ2-1, with TRBD2 identical over 12 bases. V was clipped by 7 bases and J by 8 bases; unmatched bases: 4. Germline CDR1 is SGDLS and CDR2 is YYNGEE. The length of the CDR3 is 13 residues. CDR3 residues: CASGLAGSDEQFF. The DNA of the CDR3 is TGTGCCAGCGGACTAGCGGGGTCTGATGAGCAGTTCTTC.